What follows are 31 T cell receptor beta chains derived from one specimen sequenced in a study of blood T cell repertoires in COVID-19. The repertoire was sequenced with immunoSEQ multiplex PCR; TCRdb's copy has only in-frame clones and lacks some. Of roughly 330,000 clones in the sample, about 90% are singletons; the top ten hold about 4.7%. The sequenced sample consisted of PBMCs or T cells enriched from blood (not recorded which). These receptors all come from a man aged 30-40 years who had recovered from COVID-19.

V and J are TRBV13 and TRBJ2-2; 7 positions agree with TRBD1. The germline CDR1 and CDR2 sequences are PRHDT and FYEKMQ (reference sequence). The CDR3 covers 16 residues. J was trimmed by 2 bases and V by 5 bases; bases with no gene match: 8. The CDR3: CASSPLGTANTGELFF. The CDR3 nucleotides read TGTGCCAGCAGCCCCCTGGGGACAGCTAACACCGGGGAGCTGTTTTTT.

The rearrangement joins TRBV29-1 to TRBJ1-4; 7 bases map to TRBD1. The V segment lost 5 bases and the J segment 7 bases; nucleotides outside the gene matches: 7. The CDR3 consists of 13 residues. Germline lookup yields CDR1 SQVTM and CDR2 ANQGSEA. The CDR3 region has the DNA TGCAGCGTTCGAACAGGGGTAACTGAAAAACTGTTTTTT. This encodes CSVRTGVTEKLFF.

The V and J genes are TRBV7-9 and TRBJ2-2; no clear D gene. Between the trimmed V and J ends, which lost 5 bases and 7 bases, there was a span of 11 bases. Germline V gene sequence: CDR1 SEHNR, CDR2 FQNEAQ (reference sequence). The CDR3 covers 13 residues. Here the CDR3 DNA reads TGTGCCAGCAGCCCCGATAGTTTCGGGGAGCTGTTTTTT. Protein: CASSPDSFGELFF.

This chain joins TRBV7-9 and TRBJ2-1, with 10 bases lining up with TRBD2. The CDR3 covers 17 residues. The V and J ends lost 2 bases and 5 bases, in that order; junction bases with no gene match: 9. The germline gives CDR1 SEHNR, CDR2 FQNEAQ (reference sequence). The CDR3 DNA is TGTGCCAGCAGCTTAAGGAGAGCGGGGGGGCTCCACAATGAGCAGTTCTTC. Translation: CASSLRRAGGLHNEQFF.

This clone was detected once. The V call is TRBV27, the J call TRBJ2-6; TRBD1 matches at 10 bases. In germline, CDR1 is MNHEY, CDR2 SMNVEV (reference sequence). The CDR3 runs 18 residues. Trimming removed 1 base from V and 0 bases from J; junction bases left unmatched: 3. The CDR3 loop is CASSLLDRGPSGANVLTF. The CDR3 bases are TGTGCCAGCAGTTTATTAGACAGGGGGCCCTCTGGGGCCAACGTCCTGACTTTC.

The chain recombines TRBV10-3 with TRBJ1-6; perhaps TRBD1 as D (6 bases). V shed 5 bases and J shed 4 bases, with 12 bases lying between them. Per the germline V gene, CDR1 is ENHRY and CDR2 is SYGVKD. There are 15 residues in the CDR3. Here the CDR3 reads CAISTGQLYNSPLHF. The CDR3 DNA reads TGTGCCATCAGTACCGGACAGTTGTATAATTCACCCCTCCACTTT.

The J gene is TRBJ2-3, the V gene TRBV11-2, with 8 bases aligning to TRBD2. The trim removed 2 bases at V and 1 base at J, leaving 2 bases unmatched. The CDR3 consists of 15 residues. CDR1 SGHAT and CDR2 FQNNGV come from the germline V gene. The CDR3 nucleotides read TGTGCCAGCAGCTTAAGGCGGGGGGGCACAGATACGCAGTATTTT. Protein: CASSLRRGGTDTQYF.

The chain couples TRBV28 to TRBJ1-5, with TRBD1 matching over 7 bases. Looked up from germline, CDR1 is MDHEN and CDR2 is SYDVKM. CDR3 length: 16 residues. Unmatched junction bases numbered 14, after V lost 6 bases and J lost 6 bases. DNA of the CDR3: TGTGCCAGCAGCATCCCTGATACAGGGGCTAGTCAGCCCCAGCATTTT. Protein product: CASSIPDTGASQPQHF.

The chain joins TRBV9 to TRBJ2-7; 8 nucleotides match TRBD1. CDR1 SGDLS and CDR2 YYNGEE come from the germline V gene. This CDR3 comprises 14 residues. The V and J ends lost 0 bases and 6 bases, in that order; junction bases with no gene match: 5. The CDR3 is CASSVEHRGVEQYF. The CDR3 DNA reads as TGTGCCAGCAGCGTAGAACACAGGGGGGTCGAGCAGTACTTC.

This chain uses TRBV4-1 with TRBJ2-7; D might be TRBD2 (6 bases). The germline V gene encodes CDR1 MGHRA and CDR2 YSYEKL. Trimming removed 2 bases at V and 3 bases at J, with 17 bases between. This CDR3 comprises 16 residues. The CDR3 protein is CASSQTSGDPFYEQYF. CDR3 DNA sequence: TGCGCCAGCAGCCAAACCTCGGGGGACCCTTTCTACGAGCAGTACTTC.

The rearrangement joins TRBV7-2 to TRBJ2-7, with 7 bases that match TRBD1. V shed 2 bases and J 0 bases; nucleotides not matched to a gene: 10. Looked up from germline, CDR1 is SGHTA and CDR2 is FQGNSA. The CDR3 runs to 17 residues. The CDR3 sequence: CASSLFRGQSVSYEQYF. The CDR3 DNA is TGTGCCAGCAGCTTATTTCGGGGACAGAGTGTCTCCTACGAGCAGTACTTC.

This clone was seen just once. This chain connects TRBV9 to TRBJ2-1, with 7 bases lining up with TRBD1. Germline trimming cut 4 bases from V and 0 bases from J; bases unmatched to any gene: 7. The CDR3 totals 16 residues. Germline V gene sequence: CDR1 SGDLS, CDR2 YYNGEE. The CDR3, as DNA: TGTGCCAGCAGCCTTTTAGGGACAGCCTCCTACAATGAGCAGTTCTTC. It codes for CASSLLGTASYNEQFF.

The rearrangement joins TRBV5-1 to TRBJ1-4; D uncertain. Trimming took 4 bases from V and 7 from J, leaving 14 bases between them. The CDR3 consists of 14 residues. Germline CDR1 and CDR2: SGHRS and YFSETQ. The CDR3 nucleotides are TGCGCCAGCAGCCCTGGGAGGGCAGGTGAAAAACTGTTTTTT. This gives the protein CASSPGRAGEKLFF.

There are a few counts of this clone. The V gene is TRBV14, the J gene TRBJ2-7, with a weak D call TRBD2 (6 bases). CDR3 length equals 17 residues. The germline V gene encodes CDR1 SGHDN and CDR2 FVKESK. V lost 0 bases, J lost 0 bases, and 15 bases lay in between. CDR3 in amino acids: CASSQDGKGLHSYEQYF. The CDR3 nucleotides read TGTGCCAGCAGCCAAGATGGGAAGGGACTCCACTCCTACGAGCAGTACTTC.

The V call is TRBV19, the J call TRBJ2-7; D ambiguous. V lost 1 base to trimming and J lost 3 bases, with 16 bases between them. Germline assignment: CDR1 LNHDA and CDR2 SQIVND (reference sequence). The CDR3 consists of 16 residues. The CDR3 bases are TGTGCCAGTAGTATAGTTTCGGCAGACAAAAACTACGAGCAGTACTTC. Translation gives CASSIVSADKNYEQYF.

The chain combines TRBV5-5 with TRBJ1-5, with D possibly being TRBD1 (6 bases). This CDR3 is 13 amino acids long. Germline V lookup: CDR1 SGHKS, CDR2 YYEKEE (reference sequence). The ends were cut back, 0 bases at V and 9 bases at J, with 10 bases in the middle. CDR3 sequence (DNA): TGTGCCAGCAGCTTGGACAGGGTCCGGCCCCAGCATTTT. As protein: CASSLDRVRPQHF.

The CDR3: CASSIVGGRREKLFF. The CDR3 region has the DNA TGTGCCAGTAGTATAGTCGGGGGAAGGCGCGAAAAACTGTTTTTT. The rearrangement uses TRBV19 and TRBJ1-4; a possible D gene is TRBD1 (5 bases). Germline CDR1 LNHDA, CDR2 SQIVND (reference sequence). The CDR3 extends over 15 amino acids. The V end lost 1 base, the J end lost 8 bases, and 14 bases lay between the germline ends. Based on the CDR3 plus reference TRBV19 and TRBJ1-4, the full variable domain is DGGITQSPKYLFRKEGQNVTLSCEQNLNHDAMYWYRQDPGQGLRLIYYSQIVNDFQKGDIAEGYSVSREKKESFPLTVTSAQKNPTAFYLCASSIVGGRREKLFFGSGTQLSVL.

The V call is TRBV28, the J call TRBJ1-2, with 7 positions matching TRBD1. CDR1 and CDR2 (germline): MDHEN, SYDVKM. J was trimmed by 4 bases and V by 5 bases; bases with no gene match: 7. The CDR3 is 14 residues long. The DNA for the CDR3 is TGTGCCAGCAGTCCGACAGGGAGGAGCTATGGCTACACCTTC. Its protein is CASSPTGRSYGYTF.

The genes are TRBV5-6 and TRBJ1-6; 8 bases align to TRBD1. CDR3 length equals 12 residues. The junction had 2 bases not matched to a gene; V was cut back by 3 bases and J by 12 bases. CDR1 SGHDT and CDR2 YYEEEE come from the germline V gene. The CDR3 nucleotides read TGTGCCAGCAGCTCCGGGACAGGACCCCTCCACTTT. It codes for CASSSGTGPLHF.

This clone has only one observation. The rearrangement joins TRBV5-8 to TRBJ1-2, with D perhaps TRBD1 (6 bases). This CDR3 has 16 amino acids. V was clipped by 4 bases and J by 1 base, with 17 bases between them. CDR1 and CDR2 (germline): SGHTS, YDEGEE. The CDR3 coding sequence is TGTGCCAGCAGCCCGGACAGCGCCCTCCATAACTATGGCTACACCTTC. Translation: CASSPDSALHNYGYTF.

The gene calls are TRBV27 and TRBJ1-2; 7 nucleotides line up with TRBD1. Per the germline V gene, CDR1 is MNHEY and CDR2 is SMNVEV (reference sequence). V gave up 4 bases and J gave up 4 bases; unmatched junction bases: 3. This CDR3 has 13 amino acids. The CDR3 spells CASSSTGVYGYTF. CDR3 nucleotides: TGTGCCAGCAGTTCCACAGGGGTCTATGGCTACACCTTC.

The V gene is TRBV6-1, the J gene TRBJ1-2, with D maybe TRBD1 (6 bases). This CDR3 is 13 amino acids long. From germline, CDR1 is MNHNS and CDR2 SASEGT. V shed 6 bases and J shed 2 bases, with 10 bases lying between them. The CDR3: CASSATGNYGYTF. The CDR3 DNA is TGTGCCAGCAGCGCAACAGGGAACTATGGCTACACCTTC.

As regards this clone: The same CDR3 arises from other DNA sequences in this sample as well. This chain joins TRBV7-6 and TRBJ2-7; 8 bases map to TRBD1. The germline CDR1 and CDR2 sequences are SGHVS and FNYEAQ. The CDR3 consists of 15 residues. V lost 5 bases and J lost 0; bases outside the gene matches: 6. The CDR3 is CASSPGTGSSYEQYF. CDR3 nucleotides: TGTGCCAGCAGCCCCGGGACAGGCAGCTCCTACGAGCAGTACTTC.

The V and J genes are TRBV2 and TRBJ1-2; D unclear. Germline assignment: CDR1 SNHLY and CDR2 FYNNEI. V was shortened by 2 bases and J by 2 bases, with 6 bases between the two germline ends. This CDR3 region has 13 residues. CDR3 in DNA: TGTGCCAGCAGTGAATCGGGAAACTATGGCTACACCTTC. Translating it yields CASSESGNYGYTF.

The rearrangement links TRBV28 to TRBJ1-2; D unresolved. This CDR3 is built from 11 residues. With 10 bases removed from V and 11 bases from J, the gap between germline ends came to 17 bases. Per germline, CDR1 MDHEN and CDR2 SYDVKM. This CDR3 reads CATQFTRVYTF. The CDR3, as DNA: TGTGCCACCCAGTTTACGAGGGTTTACACCTTC.

This chain joins TRBV6-5 and TRBJ1-6, with a possible D match to TRBD1 (5 bases). The CDR3 consists of 15 residues. The germline V and J ends were trimmed by 8 bases and 7 bases, with 18 bases remaining between them. In germline, CDR1 is MNHEY, CDR2 SVGAGI. The CDR3 loop is CASSQFDSQNSPLHF. In nucleotides, the CDR3 is TGTGCCAGCTCCCAGTTTGACAGCCAGAATTCACCCCTCCACTTT.

The J gene is TRBJ2-7, the V gene TRBV6-1, with 8 bases lining up with TRBD1. The CDR3 sequence is 15 residues long. Trimming took 1 base from V and 3 from J; bases not matched to a gene: 5. CDR1 and CDR2 (germline): MNHNS, SASEGT. CDR3 sequence: CASSEGQGPFYEQYF. The CDR3 nucleotides are TGTGCCAGCAGTGAAGGACAGGGGCCCTTCTACGAGCAGTACTTC.

This chain connects TRBV4-1 to TRBJ2-7, with a possible D match to TRBD2 (5 bases). This CDR3 spans 14 amino acids. The germline V gene encodes CDR1 MGHRA and CDR2 YSYEKL. V lost 0 bases to trimming and J lost 9 bases, with 15 bases between them. The CDR3 sequence is CASSQDVGRALQYF. The CDR3 coding sequence is TGCGCCAGCAGCCAAGATGTCGGGCGGGCTTTGCAGTACTTC.

This clone showed up just once. The CDR3, as DNA: TGTGCCAGCAGCCAAGCCCCTAGCGGGGGGGCGAACACCGGGGAGCTGTTTTTT. It encodes CASSQAPSGGANTGELFF. V is TRBV4-2 and J is TRBJ2-2; 12 bases agree with TRBD2. V shed 1 base, J shed 0 bases, and the junction held 3 bases outside the gene matches. The CDR3 contains 18 residues. Germline lookup yields CDR1 LGHNA and CDR2 YNFKEQ.

Concerning this clone itself: At the DNA level, this CDR3 is encoded by other sequences in the same sample as well. The chain joins TRBV28 to TRBJ1-1; D ambiguous. Trimming shortened V by 3 bases and J by 1 base, and 6 bases separated the two germline ends. The CDR3 is 13 residues long. CDR1 MDHEN and CDR2 SYDVKM come from the germline V gene. CDR3 amino acids: CASSLSGNTEAFF. In DNA, the CDR3 is TGTGCCAGCAGTTTGTCGGGGAACACTGAAGCTTTCTTT.

This chain uses TRBV7-6 with TRBJ1-6, with 7 nucleotides matching TRBD1. J was trimmed by 12 bases and V by 4 bases; bases with no gene match: 6. Germline V gives CDR1 SGHVS, CDR2 FNYEAQ. The CDR3 spans 13 residues. CDR3: CASSWTGGEPLHF. CDR3 DNA: TGTGCCAGCAGCTGGACAGGAGGGGAACCCCTCCACTTT.